This is a list of T cell receptor beta chains from one sample in a study of monozygotic twins with inflammatory bowel disease. TCRdb re-called the 5' RACE reads and catalogs CDR3 proteins one per entry, DNA excluded. The repertoire table contains 330,000 or so distinct CDR3 sequences. Sequencing was done on a sample of blood. All receptors derive from a human donor with ulcerative colitis or Crohn's disease, or a healthy co-twin of an affected twin (not recorded which). Each CDR3 is given with its conserved first and last residue.

>TRBJ1-4|TRBV12-3/TRBV12-4
CASTPLGQVELFF
>TRBJ2-1|TRBV11-2
CASSFPRGSIDEQFF
>TRBJ2-3|TRBV20-1
CSARRSPMADTQYF
>TRBJ1-5|TRBV12-3/TRBV12-4
CASSNIGGNQPQHF
>TRBJ2-1|TRBV10-3
CAISPGSRGEQFF
>TRBJ2-2|TRBV7-6
CASSSGQGYTGELFF
>TRBJ1-1|TRBV18
CASSPLGASEAFF
>TRBJ2-7|TRBV10-3
CAIGDTTYEQYF
>TRBJ1-2|TRBV7-9
CASSFSTDYGYTF
>TRBJ2-1|TRBV30
CASTGYNEQFF
>TRBJ2-4|TRBV7-2
CASSLAGSASFKNIQYF
>TRBJ2-7|TRBV6-1
CASSEERTGGNEQYF
>TRBJ1-6|TRBV4-1
CASSQEETAHSPLHF
>TRBJ2-1|TRBV27
CASSLYNRVHEQFF
>TRBJ1-5|TRBV19
CASGAGVSNQPQHF
>TRBJ2-7|TRBV4-1
CASSQAYGQSYEQYF
>TRBJ1-6|TRBV19
CASSKESQGSSPLHF
>TRBJ2-2|TRBV7-2
CASRATSGRTGELFF
>TRBJ1-6|TRBV9
CASSEAGTSLTLHF
>TRBJ2-1|TRBV20-1
CSARIGRNEQFF
>TRBJ2-6|TRBV10-3
CAITSGVDSGANVLTF
>TRBJ1-3|TRBV6-1
CASSDRDRVSGNTIYF
>TRBJ1-2|TRBV11-2
CASSLSAGPYYGYTF
>TRBJ2-1|TRBV4-1
CASSQELAPNEQFF